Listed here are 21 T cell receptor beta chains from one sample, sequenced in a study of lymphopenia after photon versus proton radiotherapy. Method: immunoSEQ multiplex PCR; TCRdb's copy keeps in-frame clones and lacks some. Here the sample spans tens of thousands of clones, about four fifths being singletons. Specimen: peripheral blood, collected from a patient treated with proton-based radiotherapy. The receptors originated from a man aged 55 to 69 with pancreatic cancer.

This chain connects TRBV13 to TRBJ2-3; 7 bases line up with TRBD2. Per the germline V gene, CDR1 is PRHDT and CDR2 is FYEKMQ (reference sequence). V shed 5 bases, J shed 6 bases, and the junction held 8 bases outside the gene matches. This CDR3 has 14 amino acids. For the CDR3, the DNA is TGTGCCAGCAGCCAACTAGCGATAAGGGATACGCAGTATTTT. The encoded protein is CASSQLAIRDTQYF. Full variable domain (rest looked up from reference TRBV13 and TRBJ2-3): AAGVIQSPRHLIKEKRETATLKCYPIPRHDTVYWYQQGPGQDPQFLISFYEKMQSDKGSIPDRFSAQQFSDYHSELNMSSLELGDSALYFCASSQLAIRDTQYFGPGTRLTVL.

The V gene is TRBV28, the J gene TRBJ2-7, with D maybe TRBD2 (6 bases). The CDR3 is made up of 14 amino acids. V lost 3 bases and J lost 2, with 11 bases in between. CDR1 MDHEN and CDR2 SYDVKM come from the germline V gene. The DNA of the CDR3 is TGTGCCAGCAGTTTGGAGGGGCCACCCTACGAGCAGTACTTC. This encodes CASSLEGPPYEQYF.

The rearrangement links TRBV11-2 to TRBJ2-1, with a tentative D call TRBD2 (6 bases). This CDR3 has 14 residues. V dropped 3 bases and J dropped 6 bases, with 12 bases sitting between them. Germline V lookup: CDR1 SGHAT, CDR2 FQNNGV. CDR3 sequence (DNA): TGTGCCAGCAGCTTGGACGGGAGAGGCAATGAGCAGTTCTTC. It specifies CASSLDGRGNEQFF.

The CDR3 loop reads CASNTGGSTGELFF. CDR3 in DNA: TGTGCCAGCAATACAGGGGGCAGCACCGGGGAGCTGTTTTTT. V usage is TRBV7-9 and J usage is TRBJ2-2; 9 nucleotides match TRBD1. The V gene's germline CDR1 is SEHNR and CDR2 FQNEAQ (reference sequence). This CDR3 contains 14 residues. Trimming took 7 bases from V and 4 from J; bases not matched to a gene: 4. Full variable domain (rest looked up from reference TRBV7-9 and TRBJ2-2): DTGVSQNPRHKITKRGQNVTFRCDPISEHNRLYWYRQTLGQGPEFLTYFQNEAQLEKSRLLSDRFSAERPKGSFSTLEIQRTEQGDSAMYLCASNTGGSTGELFFGEGSRLTVL.

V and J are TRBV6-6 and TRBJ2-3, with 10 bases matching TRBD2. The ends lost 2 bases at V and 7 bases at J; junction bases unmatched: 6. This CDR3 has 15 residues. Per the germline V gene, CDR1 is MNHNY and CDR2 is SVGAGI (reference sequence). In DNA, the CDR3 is TGTGCCAGCAGTTACCGGGGACTAGCGAGATATACGCAGTATTTT. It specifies CASSYRGLARYTQYF.

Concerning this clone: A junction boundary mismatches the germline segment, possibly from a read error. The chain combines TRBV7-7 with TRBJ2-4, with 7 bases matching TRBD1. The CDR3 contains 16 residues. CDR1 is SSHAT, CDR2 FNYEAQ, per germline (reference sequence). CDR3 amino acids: CASSLGTEGAKNIQYF. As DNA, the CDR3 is TGTGCTAGCAGCTTGGGGACAGAGGGGGCCAAAAACATTCAGTACTTC.

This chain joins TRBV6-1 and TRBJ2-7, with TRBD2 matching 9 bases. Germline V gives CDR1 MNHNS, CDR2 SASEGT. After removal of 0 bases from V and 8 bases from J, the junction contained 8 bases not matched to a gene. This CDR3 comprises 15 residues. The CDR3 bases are TGTGCCAGCAGTGAAGCGCAAGCGGGAGGAGAAAAGCAGTACTTC. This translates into CASSEAQAGGEKQYF.

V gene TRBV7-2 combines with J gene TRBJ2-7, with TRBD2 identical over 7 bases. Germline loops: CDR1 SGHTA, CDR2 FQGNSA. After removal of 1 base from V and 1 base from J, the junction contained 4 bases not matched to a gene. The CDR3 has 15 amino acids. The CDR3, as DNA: TGTGCCAGCAGCTTAGTTCTAGCGGAATCCTACGAGCAGTACTTC. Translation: CASSLVLAESYEQYF.

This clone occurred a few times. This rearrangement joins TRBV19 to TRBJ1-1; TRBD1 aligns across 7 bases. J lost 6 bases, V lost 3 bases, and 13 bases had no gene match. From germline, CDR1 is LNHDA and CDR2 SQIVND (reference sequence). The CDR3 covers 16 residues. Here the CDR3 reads CASSMGSTGRYAEAFF. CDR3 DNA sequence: TGTGCCAGTAGTATGGGGTCGACAGGGCGTTACGCTGAAGCTTTCTTT.

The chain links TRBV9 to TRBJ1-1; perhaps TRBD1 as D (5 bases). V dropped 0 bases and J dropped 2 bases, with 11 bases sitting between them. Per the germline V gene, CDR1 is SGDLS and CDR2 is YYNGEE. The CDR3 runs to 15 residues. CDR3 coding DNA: TGTGCCAGCAGCGTAGCGGCAGGGAAAAACACTGAAGCTTTCTTT. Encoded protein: CASSVAAGKNTEAFF.

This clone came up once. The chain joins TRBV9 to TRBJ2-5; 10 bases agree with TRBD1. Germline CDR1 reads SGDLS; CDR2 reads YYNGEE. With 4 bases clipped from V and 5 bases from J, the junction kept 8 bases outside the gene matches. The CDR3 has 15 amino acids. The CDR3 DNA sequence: TGTGCCAGCAGCCCCAGGACAGGGGGAATGGAGACCCAGTACTTC. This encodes CASSPRTGGMETQYF.

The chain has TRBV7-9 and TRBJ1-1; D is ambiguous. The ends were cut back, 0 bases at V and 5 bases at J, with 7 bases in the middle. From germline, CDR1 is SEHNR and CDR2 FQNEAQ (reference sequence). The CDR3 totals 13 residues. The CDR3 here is CASSLADGTEAFF. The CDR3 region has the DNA TGTGCCAGCAGCTTAGCTGACGGGACTGAAGCTTTCTTT.

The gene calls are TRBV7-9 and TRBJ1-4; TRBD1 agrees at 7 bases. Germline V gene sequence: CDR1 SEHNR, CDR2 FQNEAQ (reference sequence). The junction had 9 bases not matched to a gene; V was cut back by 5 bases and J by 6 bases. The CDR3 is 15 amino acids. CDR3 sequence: CASSNNRGRDEKLFF. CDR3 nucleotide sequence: TGTGCCAGCAGCAACAACAGGGGTCGAGATGAAAAACTGTTTTTT.

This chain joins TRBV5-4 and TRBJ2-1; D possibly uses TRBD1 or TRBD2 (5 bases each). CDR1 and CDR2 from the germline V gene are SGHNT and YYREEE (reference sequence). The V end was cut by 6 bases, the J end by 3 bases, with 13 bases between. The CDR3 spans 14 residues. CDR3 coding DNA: TGTGCCAGCACGCTCCTGGGGGTCTACAATGAGCAGTTCTTC. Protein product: CASTLLGVYNEQFF.

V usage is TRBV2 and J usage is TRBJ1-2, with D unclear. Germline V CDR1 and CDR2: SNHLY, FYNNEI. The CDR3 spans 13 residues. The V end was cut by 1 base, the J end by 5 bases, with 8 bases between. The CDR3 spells CASSEGQLYGYTF. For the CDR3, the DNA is TGTGCCAGCAGTGAAGGGCAGTTATATGGCTACACCTTC.

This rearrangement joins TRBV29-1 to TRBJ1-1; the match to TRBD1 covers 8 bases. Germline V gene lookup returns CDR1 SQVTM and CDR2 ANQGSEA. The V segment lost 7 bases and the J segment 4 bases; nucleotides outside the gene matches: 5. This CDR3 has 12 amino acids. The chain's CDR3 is CSEQGGVTEAFF. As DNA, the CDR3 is TGCAGCGAACAGGGGGGGGTCACTGAAGCTTTCTTT. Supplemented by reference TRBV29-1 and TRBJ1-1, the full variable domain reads SAVISQKPSRDICQRGTSLTIQCQVDSQVTMMFWYRQQPGQSLTLIATANQGSEATYESGFVIDKFPISRPNLTFSTLTVSNMSPEDSSIYLCSEQGGVTEAFFGQGTRLTVV.

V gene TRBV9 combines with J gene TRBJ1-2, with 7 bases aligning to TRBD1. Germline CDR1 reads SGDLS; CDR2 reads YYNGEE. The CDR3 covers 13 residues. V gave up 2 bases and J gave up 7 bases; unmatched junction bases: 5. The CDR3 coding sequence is TGTGCCAGCAGCGTCCAGGGGGTAGGTGGCTACACCTTC. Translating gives CASSVQGVGGYTF.

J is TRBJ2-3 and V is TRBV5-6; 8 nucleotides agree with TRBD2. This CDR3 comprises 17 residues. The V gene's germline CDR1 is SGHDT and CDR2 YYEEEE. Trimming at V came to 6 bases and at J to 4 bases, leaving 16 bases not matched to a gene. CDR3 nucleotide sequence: TGTGCCAGCACCCTACGGGGCGGAAACGGGGGGGCAGATACGCAGTATTTT. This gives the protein CASTLRGGNGGADTQYF.

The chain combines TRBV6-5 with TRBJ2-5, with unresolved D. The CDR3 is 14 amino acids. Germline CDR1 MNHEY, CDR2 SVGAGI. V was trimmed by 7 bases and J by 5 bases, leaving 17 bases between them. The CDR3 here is CASTLGGGFETQYF. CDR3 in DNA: TGTGCCAGCACTCTAGGTGGCGGATTTGAGACCCAGTACTTC.

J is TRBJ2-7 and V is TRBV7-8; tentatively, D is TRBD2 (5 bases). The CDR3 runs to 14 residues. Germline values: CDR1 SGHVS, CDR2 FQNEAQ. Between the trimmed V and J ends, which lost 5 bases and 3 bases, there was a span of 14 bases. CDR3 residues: CASSVEVVNYEQYF. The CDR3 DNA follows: TGTGCCAGCAGCGTGGAGGTGGTAAACTACGAGCAGTACTTC.

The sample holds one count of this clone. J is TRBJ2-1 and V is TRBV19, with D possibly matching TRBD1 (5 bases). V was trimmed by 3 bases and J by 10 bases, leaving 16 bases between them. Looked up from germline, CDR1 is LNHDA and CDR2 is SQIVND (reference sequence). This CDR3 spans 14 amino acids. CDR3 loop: CASSIIPFAGEQFF. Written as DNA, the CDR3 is TGTGCCAGTAGTATTATACCCTTCGCAGGGGAGCAGTTCTTC.